The sequence of this TCR beta chain was determined in a study of Ad26.COV2.S vaccination and SARS-CoV-2 variants. Data came from immunoSEQ multiplex PCR; TCRdb stores just in-frame clones and leaves some out. The sample lists about 350,000 clones, about 91% occurring once. CDR1 is MNHEY, CDR2 SMNVEV, per germline (reference sequence). The CDR3 loop spans 16 amino acids. After removal of 6 bases from V and 7 bases from J, the junction contained 16 bases not matched to a gene. The rearrangement uses TRBV27 and TRBJ1-2, with 8 bases matching TRBD1. The source of this sequence is a human donor who had recovered from COVID-19. The specimen was peripheral blood, collected after recovery from COVID-19. CDR3 sequence reads: CASSQRGAGGIGGYTF. DNA of the CDR3: TGTGCCAGCAGCCAAAGGGGGGCAGGGGGCATCGGTGGCTACACCTTC.